What follows are 9 T cell receptor beta chains derived from one specimen sequenced in a study of cytomegalovirus exposure and HLA in healthy donors. The PCR ran on 60 Vbeta and 13 Jbeta primers. TCRdb's copy holds only in-frame clones and misses some; the assay was immunoSEQ multiplex PCR. The sample lists around 100,000 clones, 60% to 70% seen once, with 3.5% to 4% in the top ten. What was sequenced was PBMCs. The receptors originated from a man younger than 45 in good health and CMV-seropositive.

CDR3 in DNA: TGTGCCAGCAGCCAAGAGGACAGAGGCGCCGGGGAGCTGTTTTTT. It is translated as CASSQEDRGAGELFF. This sequence joins TRBV4-2 and TRBJ2-2, with D possibly matching TRBD1 (6 bases). With 0 bases removed from V and 6 bases from J, the gap between germline ends came to 11 bases. The CDR3 consists of 15 residues. Germline assignment: CDR1 LGHNA and CDR2 YNFKEQ.

This clone was seen only a few times. V is TRBV4-1 and J is TRBJ1-2, with TRBD1 identical over 7 bases. Germline values: CDR1 MGHRA, CDR2 YSYEKL. The CDR3 covers 15 residues. V trimming: 3 bases; J trimming: 1 base; junction bases outside the gene matches: 5. The CDR3 here is CASSHAGTVNYGYTF. In DNA form, the CDR3 reads TGCGCCAGCAGCCACGCCGGGACAGTTAACTATGGCTACACCTTC.

The rearrangement uses TRBV11-3 and TRBJ1-2, with D perhaps TRBD1 (6 bases). The CDR3 loop spans 16 amino acids. CDR1 and CDR2 from the germline V gene are SGHNT and YENEEA. The V end lost 5 bases, the J end lost 1 base, and 17 bases lay between the germline ends. The CDR3: CASSNDGTPNNYGYTF. The CDR3 region has the DNA TGTGCCAGCAGCAACGACGGGACACCCAATAACTATGGCTACACCTTC.

The chain employs TRBV27 and TRBJ1-6; D remains ambiguous. Trimming took off 3 bases at V and 5 bases at J, with 17 bases between the two ends. This CDR3 comprises 17 residues. CDR1 MNHEY and CDR2 SMNVEV come from the germline V gene (reference sequence). The CDR3, as DNA: TGTGCCAGCAGTTTGAAGGACTCCCGAATGAATAATTCACCCCTCCACTTT. It encodes CASSLKDSRMNNSPLHF.

The V and J genes are TRBV6-1 and TRBJ1-2; 10 bases are a match to TRBD1. The germline CDR1 and CDR2 sequences are MNHNS and SASEGT. V was clipped by 4 bases and J by 1 base; unmatched bases: 3. The CDR3 runs 15 residues. CDR3 DNA sequence: TGTGCCAGCAGTGTGACAGGGGGCTATAACTATGGCTACACCTTC. Residues: CASSVTGGYNYGYTF.

J is TRBJ2-5 and V is TRBV6-5, with a possible D match to TRBD2 (5 bases). CDR1 is MNHEY, CDR2 SVGAGI, per germline. The V gene lost 0 bases and the J gene lost 5 bases, with 10 bases spanning the gap. The CDR3 is 14 residues long. The chain's CDR3 is CASSYSDGVETQYF. The CDR3 bases are TGTGCCAGCAGTTACTCTGACGGGGTGGAGACCCAGTACTTC.

This clone was observed a few times. The chain links TRBV5-6 to TRBJ2-5, with 8 bases lining up with TRBD1. CDR3 length equals 14 residues. Germline CDR1 is SGHDT and CDR2 is YYEEEE. V shed 1 base and J 2 bases; nucleotides not matched to a gene: 1. The CDR3 loop reads CASSLTGGQETQYF. The CDR3 DNA sequence: TGTGCCAGCAGCTTGACAGGGGGTCAAGAGACCCAGTACTTC.

In this sample, this clone turned up a few times. The chain links TRBV19 to TRBJ1-1; 8 bases map to TRBD1. This CDR3 comprises 15 residues. J lost 6 bases, V lost 5 bases, and 11 bases had no gene match. The V gene's germline CDR1 is LNHDA and CDR2 SQIVND (reference sequence). The CDR3 loop reads CASSSPGTGDAEAFF. In DNA form, the CDR3 reads TGTGCCAGTAGTTCTCCTGGGACAGGTGATGCTGAAGCTTTCTTT.

V is TRBV30 and J is TRBJ2-3; TRBD2 aligns across 12 bases. The CDR3 contains 15 residues. Germline CDR1 is GTSNPN and CDR2 is SVGIG (reference sequence). V gave up 5 bases and J gave up 0 bases; unmatched junction bases: 3. The CDR3 coding sequence is TGTGCCTGGGGACTAGCGGGGTTTAGCACAGATACGCAGTATTTT. Protein sequence: CAWGLAGFSTDTQYF.